Below, 30 T cell receptor beta chains from the same sample are listed, as sequenced in a study of cytomegalovirus exposure and HLA in healthy donors. The PCR made use of 60 Vbeta and 13 Jbeta primers. This table comes from immunoSEQ multiplex PCR, and its TCRdb copy is limited to in-frame clones, with some not included. Found here are about 130,000 clones, less than 85% of them singletons; the top ten hold under 3%. Sequencing input: PBMCs. All receptors come from a man younger than 45 in good health and CMV-seronegative.

This rearrangement joins TRBV6-1 to TRBJ2-1, with D perhaps TRBD1 (6 bases). The germline V gene has CDR1 MNHNS and CDR2 SASEGT. Trimming removed 0 bases at V and 5 bases at J, with 11 bases between. This CDR3 is built from 15 residues. DNA for the CDR3: TGTGCCAGCAGTGAAGCCAGGGGTGCTAACAATGAGCAGTTCTTC. Translated: CASSEARGANNEQFF.

The chain links TRBV9 to TRBJ2-1, with 9 bases that match TRBD2. Per germline, CDR1 SGDLS and CDR2 YYNGEE. The CDR3 extends over 15 amino acids. Trimming cost V 0 bases and J 4 bases; bases outside gene matches: 2. The CDR3 sequence: CASSVGLAGYNEQFF. The DNA of the CDR3 is TGTGCCAGCAGCGTAGGTCTAGCGGGATACAATGAGCAGTTCTTC. Drawing the rest from reference TRBV9 and TRBJ2-1, the complete variable domain is DSGVTQTPKHLITATGQRVTLRCSPRSGDLSVYWYQQSLDQGLQFLIQYYNGEERAKGNILERFSAQQFPDLHSELNLSSLELGDSALYFCASSVGLAGYNEQFFGPGTRLTVL.

The rearrangement links TRBV25-1 to TRBJ2-1, with a weak D call TRBD2 (6 bases). V lost 7 bases to trimming and J lost 3 bases, with 10 bases between them. CDR3 length equals 13 residues. Germline loops: CDR1 MGHDK, CDR2 SYGVNS. For the CDR3, the DNA is TGTGCCAGCAAAGGGACTCTCTACAATGAGCAGTTCTTC. Residues: CASKGTLYNEQFF.

The J gene is TRBJ2-7, the V gene TRBV6-5; 11 nucleotides line up with TRBD1. The CDR3 runs 16 residues. CDR1 and CDR2 from the germline V gene are MNHEY and SVGAGI. V lost 2 bases to trimming and J lost 3 bases; unmatched junction nucleotides: 6. The CDR3 reads CASSYTTGTGGYEQYF. CDR3 nucleotides: TGTGCCAGCAGTTACACCACCGGGACAGGGGGCTACGAGCAGTACTTC.

This clone was seen more than once but under ten times. This rearrangement joins TRBV5-1 to TRBJ2-7; D is perhaps TRBD2 (6 bases). This CDR3 region has 14 residues. V was shortened by 7 bases and J by 2 bases, with 16 bases between the two germline ends. Germline assignment: CDR1 SGHRS and CDR2 YFSETQ. The CDR3: CASRLDTGAYEQYF. DNA for the CDR3: TGCGCCAGCCGTCTTGACACGGGGGCCTACGAGCAGTACTTC.

The CDR3 spells CASSFSSSTSETYEQYF. CDR3 bases: TGTGCCAGTTCTTTTAGTTCATCGACTAGCGAAACCTACGAGCAGTACTTC. The V gene is TRBV19, the J gene TRBJ2-7, with 8 bases identical to TRBD2. The CDR3 is 17 amino acids. V shed 8 bases and J 2 bases; nucleotides not matched to a gene: 17. The germline gives CDR1 LNHDA, CDR2 SQIVND (reference sequence).

J is TRBJ2-5 and V is TRBV29-1; perhaps TRBD1 as D (6 bases). The DNA end is more similar to TRBJ2-7, so the J call may be wrong. The CDR3 length is 14 residues. Germline CDR1 and CDR2: SQVTM and ANQGSEA. This CDR3 is CSVEVPDSSYEQYF. Here the CDR3 DNA reads TGCAGCGTTGAAGTCCCGGACAGTTCCTACGAGCAGTACTTC.

The V and J genes are TRBV7-8 and TRBJ1-1; possible D gene TRBD1, 5 bases. Germline loops: CDR1 SGHVS, CDR2 FQNEAQ. CDR3 length: 12 amino acids. Trimming removed 0 bases from V and 8 bases from J, with 7 bases in between. CDR3 DNA: TGTGCCAGCAGCTTAGCCCCAGGGGAAGCTTTCTTT. Translating gives CASSLAPGEAFF.

As for this clone: Here the CDR3 omits its conserved ending phenylalanine or tryptophan, so a read error is the likely source. No DNA is shown, since the ends of the CDR3 on it are uncertain; the CDR3 is the one TCRdb lists. This chain links TRBV9 with TRBJ1-5. Germline loops: CDR1 SGDLS, CDR2 YYNGEE. The CDR3 region is 8 residues in length, termini included. The CDR3 is CASSVSCI.

The rearrangement links TRBV11-2 to TRBJ2-5, with a tentative D call TRBD1 (6 bases). V lost 1 base and J 3 bases, leaving 6 bases between the germline ends. CDR1 is SGHAT, CDR2 FQNNGV, per germline. CDR3 length: 13 amino acids. The CDR3 nucleotides read TGTGCCAGCAGCTTAGGGACAGAAGAGACCCAGTACTTC. Its translation is CASSLGTEETQYF.

The V call is TRBV2, the J call TRBJ2-7, with 9 bases matching TRBD1. Unmatched junction bases numbered 15, after V lost 2 bases and J lost 7 bases. The V gene's germline CDR1 is SNHLY and CDR2 FYNNEI. This CDR3 is 17 amino acids long. CDR3 coding DNA: TGTGCCAGCAGTGAATCCACTCCCGGGACAGGGTATCGGGAGCAGTACTTC. It yields the protein CASSESTPGTGYREQYF. Complete variable domain (other parts from reference TRBV2 and TRBJ2-7): EPEVTQTPSHQVTQMGQEVILRCVPISNHLYFYWYRQILGQKVEFLVSFYNNEISEKSEIFDDQFSVERPDGSNFTLKIRSTKLEDSAMYFCASSESTPGTGYREQYFGPGTRLTVT.

The table lists this clone with a few counts. Its ends do not fully match the called genes, so a read error is possible. The rearrangement joins TRBV6-5 to TRBJ1-5; no firm D call. Looked up from germline, CDR1 is MNHEY and CDR2 is SVGAGI. CDR3 length equals 14 residues. The CDR3 loop reads CASSALRSNQPQNF. CDR3 coding DNA: TGTGCCAGCAGTGCACTCCGTAGCAATCAGCCCCAGAATTTT.

The chain couples TRBV7-9 to TRBJ2-1; 13 bases are shared with TRBD2. After removal of 4 bases from V and 4 bases from J, the junction contained 10 bases not matched to a gene. The CDR3 has 18 residues. Germline CDR1 SEHNR, CDR2 FQNEAQ (reference sequence). The DNA of the CDR3 is TGTGCCAGCAGCTCCGCGAGACTAGCGGGAGGACGATACAATGAGCAGTTCTTC. Translating gives CASSSARLAGGRYNEQFF.

This clone turned up a few times. The CDR3 loop reads CASSPQIFTGSGANVLTF. The CDR3, as DNA: TGTGCCAGCAGCCCCCAGATATTCACAGGGTCTGGGGCCAACGTCCTGACTTTC. The rearrangement links TRBV9 to TRBJ2-6; D is possibly TRBD1 (6 bases). The CDR3 length is 18 residues. CDR1 and CDR2 (germline): SGDLS, YYNGEE. Trimming took off 4 bases at V and 1 base at J, with 18 bases between the two ends.

The chain has TRBV7-6 and TRBJ1-3; 9 bases match TRBD1. Germline CDR1 and CDR2: SGHVS and FNYEAQ. There are 17 residues in the CDR3. Losses at the gene ends were 2 bases for V and 0 bases for J; bases not matched to a gene: 5. The CDR3: CASSLRQGDFSGNTIYF. The CDR3 DNA reads TGTGCCAGCAGCTTACGACAGGGGGACTTCTCTGGAAACACCATATATTTT.

This clone was picked up one time. The chain combines TRBV29-1 with TRBJ2-5, with 12 nucleotides matching TRBD2. Losses at the gene ends were 3 bases for V and 5 bases for J; bases not matched to a gene: 13. Germline lookup yields CDR1 SQVTM and CDR2 ANQGSEA. CDR3 length: 17 amino acids. The CDR3 DNA reads TGCAGCGTTGACCGACTAGCGGGAGCCCCCCTAAAGGAGACCCAGTACTTC. It codes for CSVDRLAGAPLKETQYF.

The chain recombines TRBV5-1 with TRBJ1-1; the D gene is possibly TRBD1 (5 bases). The germline V and J ends were trimmed by 0 bases and 5 bases, with 11 bases remaining between them. CDR3 length: 14 amino acids. CDR1 SGHRS and CDR2 YFSETQ come from the germline V gene. The CDR3 loop is CASSLEGAETEAFF. Here the CDR3 DNA reads TGCGCCAGCAGCTTGGAAGGGGCTGAGACTGAAGCTTTCTTT.

The rearrangement joins TRBV11-2 to TRBJ2-1; the match to TRBD2 covers 7 bases. The junction had 11 bases not matched to a gene; V was cut back by 5 bases and J by 7 bases. The CDR3 has 15 residues. Germline V gene sequence: CDR1 SGHAT, CDR2 FQNNGV. The CDR3, as DNA: TGTGCCAGCAGCGCGACAATGGGGGGGGTGAATGAGCAGTTCTTC. Encoded protein: CASSATMGGVNEQFF.

V is TRBV19 and J is TRBJ2-5, with D perhaps matching TRBD2 (5 bases). Germline V CDR1 and CDR2: LNHDA, SQIVND (reference sequence). This CDR3 is built from 12 residues. Trimming took off 3 bases at V and 3 bases at J, with 5 bases between the two ends. Here the CDR3 reads CASSIGEETQYF. CDR3 coding DNA: TGTGCCAGTAGTATCGGGGAAGAGACCCAGTACTTC.

The chain has TRBV7-2 and TRBJ2-5; the D gene is possibly TRBD2 (6 bases). The closer fit of TRBJ2-7 to the DNA end suggests the J call may be wrong. CDR1 and CDR2 from the germline V gene are SGHTA and FQGNSA. There are 15 residues in the CDR3. This CDR3 is CASSLGASVTYEQYF. The CDR3, as DNA: TGTGCCAGCAGCTTAGGAGCTAGCGTCACCTACGAGCAGTACTTC.

CDR3 sequence: CASRPGTGSGYGYTF. For the CDR3, the DNA is TGTGCCAGCAGACCCGGGACAGGGAGCGGCTATGGCTACACCTTC. The chain couples TRBV25-1 to TRBJ1-2; 9 nucleotides align to TRBD1. The J segment lost 4 bases and the V segment lost 6 bases, leaving 9 bases of the junction unmatched. The CDR3 length is 15 residues. CDR1 is MGHDK, CDR2 SYGVNS, per germline.

V is TRBV29-1 and J is TRBJ1-1; TRBD1 aligns across 7 bases. Germline CDR1 SQVTM, CDR2 ANQGSEA. The ends lost 6 bases at V and 1 base at J; junction bases unmatched: 2. This CDR3 has 12 amino acids. CDR3 in DNA: TGCAGCGTCGGGGACAGGAACACTGAAGCTTTCTTT. This codes for CSVGDRNTEAFF.

The chain carries TRBV14 and TRBJ2-7; TRBD2 agrees at 11 bases. V shed 2 bases and J 3 bases; nucleotides not matched to a gene: 3. The germline gives CDR1 SGHDN, CDR2 FVKESK. The CDR3 is 15 residues long. CDR3 amino acids: CASSQMTSGIYEQYF. The CDR3 coding sequence is TGTGCCAGCAGCCAAATGACTAGCGGGATCTACGAGCAGTACTTC.

The chain uses TRBV10-1 and TRBJ2-7, with D possibly TRBD1 on 6 matching bases. CDR3 length equals 14 residues. With 8 bases removed from V and 4 bases from J, the gap between germline ends came to 18 bases. Germline V gives CDR1 WNHNN, CDR2 SYGVQD (reference sequence). CDR3 protein: CASADGEGGYEQYF. CDR3 sequence (DNA): TGCGCCAGCGCGGACGGGGAAGGGGGATACGAGCAGTACTTC.

This chain uses TRBV7-9 with TRBJ2-1; possible D gene TRBD2, 6 bases. Germline assignment: CDR1 SEHNR and CDR2 FQNEAQ (reference sequence). This CDR3 is built from 11 residues. V lost 8 bases and J 8 bases, leaving 10 bases between the germline ends. The CDR3 nucleotides read TGTGCCAGCGCCGGGACTTATGAGCAGTTCTTC. Translation: CASAGTYEQFF.

This clone occurred once. The chain carries TRBV19 and TRBJ1-5, with TRBD1 identical over 7 bases. Germline CDR1 reads LNHDA; CDR2 reads SQIVND (reference sequence). Trimming removed 3 bases from V and 6 bases from J; junction bases left unmatched: 8. This CDR3 has 15 residues. The CDR3 here is CASSITRDSGQPQHF. The CDR3 DNA is TGTGCCAGTAGTATCACCCGGGACAGTGGTCAGCCCCAGCATTTT.

Only one count was recorded for this clone. This chain joins TRBV9 and TRBJ2-2, with 14 bases aligning to TRBD2. The CDR3 contains 16 residues. The germline V gene has CDR1 SGDLS and CDR2 YYNGEE. V shed 4 bases and J 7 bases; nucleotides not matched to a gene: 6. CDR3 sequence reads: CASSLGLAGGHGELFF. The DNA for the CDR3 is TGTGCCAGCAGCCTCGGACTAGCGGGAGGACACGGGGAGCTGTTTTTT.

This rearrangement joins TRBV7-9 to TRBJ1-2; 7 nucleotides align to TRBD1. V shed 6 bases and J 5 bases; nucleotides not matched to a gene: 12. Per germline, CDR1 SEHNR and CDR2 FQNEAQ (reference sequence). This CDR3 contains 15 residues. The CDR3 region has the DNA TGTGCCAGCAGTCAAACAGGGGAGCTTGGGTATGGCTACACCTTC. As protein: CASSQTGELGYGYTF.

This clone occurred a few times. The chain couples TRBV6-1 to TRBJ2-7; 7 nucleotides line up with TRBD2. After removal of 4 bases from V and 2 bases from J, the junction contained 14 bases not matched to a gene. Germline V gene sequence: CDR1 MNHNS, CDR2 SASEGT. This CDR3 spans 17 amino acids. The DNA of the CDR3 is TGTGCCAGCAGTGCTCCTAGCGGCCCCTTTTCCCCCTACGAGCAGTACTTC. Protein: CASSAPSGPFSPYEQYF.

The J gene is TRBJ1-1, the V gene TRBV4-1, with D perhaps matching TRBD1 (5 bases). V lost 0 bases and J lost 6, with 8 bases in between. Germline assignment: CDR1 MGHRA and CDR2 YSYEKL. The CDR3 runs to 13 residues. As DNA, the CDR3 is TGCGCCAGCAGCCAAGAAGGCAGGGCTGAAGCTTTCTTT. This sequence encodes CASSQEGRAEAFF.